Described below is a single T cell receptor beta chain sequence and its context. MiXCR, applied by TCRdb to the 5' RACE reads, yields one record per CDR3 protein. The sample lists 1.5 million to 2 million distinct CDR3 sequences, more than 30% occurring once. This record belongs to a study of identical twins. The germline CDR1 and CDR2 sequences are DFQATT and SNEGSKA (reference sequence). There are 13 residues in the CDR3. Trimming removed 5 bases from V and 4 bases from J, with 12 bases in between. The source material was cord blood. The sequence was collected from a newborn girl in good health. The V gene is TRBV20-1, the J gene TRBJ2-1; D may be TRBD1 (6 bases). The CDR3 spells CSAWDTQYNEQFF. As DNA, the CDR3 is TGCAGTGCTTGGGACACACAGTACAATGAGCAGTTCTTC.